Listed here are 4 T cell receptor beta chains from one sample, sequenced in a study of blood T cells in healthy people across ages. Using a J-beta primer mix together with a sample-barcoded 5' primer, a second PCR was run for about 6 to 11 cycles. TCRdb analysed the 5' RACE reads with MiXCR anew, one entry per CDR3 protein. The profile shows 250,000 to 300,000 distinct CDR3 sequences, 25% to 30% of them singletons. Sequences were obtained from blood. The receptor source for this set is a woman in her seventies in good health.

The sample holds a few counts of this clonotype. The chain joins TRBV11-3 to TRBJ2-3, with 7 bases lining up with TRBD1. Losses at the gene ends were 4 bases for V and 4 bases for J; bases not matched to a gene: 14. Germline V gene data show CDR1 as SGHNT and CDR2 as YENEEA. This CDR3 is 17 amino acids long. CDR3: CASSSPRTGSDADTQYF. As DNA, the CDR3 is TGTGCCAGCAGCTCCCCAAGGACAGGAAGCGACGCAGATACGCAGTATTTT.

The gene calls are TRBV7-2 and TRBJ2-5; 8 positions match TRBD2. Germline-derived CDR1 and CDR2 are SGHTA and FQGNSA. The CDR3 sequence is 13 residues long. V shed 5 bases and J 1 base; nucleotides not matched to a gene: 0. CDR3 in amino acids: CASSAGGQETQYF. DNA of the CDR3: TGTGCCAGCAGCGCGGGGGGCCAAGAGACCCAGTACTTC.

This clonotype was seen a few times. The V and J genes are TRBV20-1 and TRBJ2-5; TRBD1 matches at 10 bases. With 4 bases clipped from V and 5 bases from J, the junction kept 7 bases outside the gene matches. CDR3 size: 14 residues. Germline CDR1 DFQATT, CDR2 SNEGSKA (reference sequence). DNA for the CDR3: TGCAGTGCTACATCCCCGGGACAGGGGGAGACCCAGTACTTC. Encoded protein: CSATSPGQGETQYF.

V gene TRBV12-3 or TRBV12-4 combines with J gene TRBJ2-1; 7 nucleotides align to TRBD1. The CDR3 loop spans 16 amino acids. Trimming removed 4 bases from V and 6 bases from J; junction bases left unmatched: 12. Here the CDR3 DNA reads TGTGCCAGCAGTTCACCGGGACAGCGCCCCTGCAATGAGCAGTTCTTC. This codes for CASSSPGQRPCNEQFF.